The clone carrying this T cell receptor beta chain was picked up one time. The data originate from a study of multiple sclerosis patients with progressive multifocal leukoencephalopathy. The time point denotes: before natalizumab initiation. The assay was run at survey level. Generated by immunoSEQ multiplex PCR, the TCRdb table keeps only in-frame clones and is missing some. The sample records 31,000 or so clones, roughly 90% being singletons. This clonotype originated in a human donor with multiple sclerosis. Sequenced material: PBMCs.

CDR3 loop: CASSLLAGVGNEQFF. CDR3 DNA: TGTGCCAGCAGCTTACTAGCGGGAGTCGGCAATGAGCAGTTCTTC. J is TRBJ2-1 and V is TRBV28; TRBD2 matches at 11 bases. After removal of 6 bases from V and 6 bases from J, the junction contained 7 bases not matched to a gene. In germline, CDR1 is MDHEN, CDR2 SYDVKM. The CDR3 is 15 residues long.